One and the same sample provided the 24 T cell receptor beta chains below, sequenced in a study of cytomegalovirus exposure and HLA in healthy donors. The study ran its PCR with 60 Vbeta and 13 Jbeta primers. The assay was immunoSEQ multiplex PCR, and TCRdb's table has in-frame clones only and misses some. The profile shows 130,000 to 150,000 clones, 75% to 80% of them singletons. Sequencing was carried out using PBMCs. The receptors originated from a woman under 40 in good health and CMV-seronegative.

J is TRBJ1-2 and V is TRBV7-2; D remains ambiguous. The ends were cut back, 0 bases at V and 0 bases at J, with 17 bases in the middle. Germline CDR1 reads SGHTA; CDR2 reads FQGNSA. The CDR3 loop spans 18 amino acids. CDR3 nucleotide sequence: TGTGCCAGCAGCTTAGCATACAGTGCCCTTACAACTAACTATGGCTACACCTTC. Translating gives CASSLAYSALTTNYGYTF.

The V and J genes are TRBV7-9 and TRBJ1-1; a weak D match, TRBD1 (6 bases). Germline lookup yields CDR1 SEHNR and CDR2 FQNEAQ (reference sequence). The V and J ends lost 5 bases and 1 base respectively, with 17 bases between them. This CDR3 has 16 amino acids. The CDR3 region is CASSPQTGTRNTEAFF. The DNA of the CDR3 is TGTGCCAGCAGCCCACAAACCGGGACAAGGAACACTGAAGCTTTCTTT.

This rearrangement joins TRBV5-1 to TRBJ1-2; possibly TRBD1 for D (5 bases). The CDR3 is 14 amino acids. The V end was cut by 7 bases, the J end by 2 bases, with 15 bases between. Germline lookup yields CDR1 SGHRS and CDR2 YFSETQ. CDR3 in amino acids: CASRLLSGNYGYTF. The CDR3 DNA reads as TGCGCCAGCCGTTTACTCTCAGGGAACTATGGCTACACCTTC.

This chain uses TRBV10-1 with TRBJ2-3; the match to TRBD1 covers 7 bases. V shed 4 bases, J shed 2 bases, and the junction held 3 bases outside the gene matches. This CDR3 comprises 14 residues. CDR1 and CDR2 from the germline V gene are WNHNN and SYGVQD (reference sequence). Here the CDR3 DNA reads TGCGCCAGCAGTGGGACAGGTCCCACAGATACGCAGTATTTT. Translating it yields CASSGTGPTDTQYF.

This clone turned up a few times. Other nucleotide sequences from this sample produce the same CDR3. The chain recombines TRBV14 with TRBJ2-1; 10 positions match TRBD2. Unmatched junction bases numbered 7, after V lost 5 bases and J lost 6 bases. The CDR3 has 15 residues. The V gene's germline CDR1 is SGHDN and CDR2 FVKESK. The CDR3 DNA reads as TGTGCCAGCAGCTCAAGCGGGGGGGCCGGCAATGAGCAGTTCTTC. Its translation is CASSSSGGAGNEQFF.

The chain joins TRBV13 to TRBJ2-5; D possibly corresponds to TRBD1 (5 bases). The germline V gene encodes CDR1 PRHDT and CDR2 FYEKMQ (reference sequence). The V end was cut by 4 bases, the J end by 5 bases, with 14 bases between. CDR3 size: 14 residues. The CDR3 DNA reads as TGTGCCAGCAGCTCCAGGGTGGGTCGGGAGACCCAGTACTTC. Amino acid sequence: CASSSRVGRETQYF. The variable domain in full, with the rest retrieved from reference TRBV13 and TRBJ2-5, is AAGVIQSPRHLIKEKRETATLKCYPIPRHDTVYWYQQGPGQDPQFLISFYEKMQSDKGSIPDRFSAQQFSDYHSELNMSSLELGDSALYFCASSSRVGRETQYFGPGTRLLVL.

The chain is built from TRBV5-1 and TRBJ1-2; D unresolved. Trimming removed 0 bases from V and 4 bases from J, with 7 bases in between. The CDR3 runs 13 residues. Per the germline V gene, CDR1 is SGHRS and CDR2 is YFSETQ. Written as DNA, the CDR3 is TGCGCCAGCAGCTTGGAATCGGGCTATGGCTACACCTTC. Residues: CASSLESGYGYTF.

The chain links TRBV4-3 to TRBJ2-3; 11 bases agree with TRBD2. Germline assignment: CDR1 LGHNA and CDR2 YSLEER. CDR3 length: 16 amino acids. The ends lost 4 bases at V and 2 bases at J; junction bases unmatched: 5. The DNA of the CDR3 is TGCGCCAGCAGCCGCCGACTAGCGGGGCTCACAGATACGCAGTATTTT. This codes for CASSRRLAGLTDTQYF.

The CDR3 DNA reads TGTGCCAGCAGCATCGGGGGGATGGCCACCGGGGAGCTGTTTTTT. Translated, it gives CASSIGGMATGELFF. This rearrangement joins TRBV5-4 to TRBJ2-2; 7 nucleotides agree with TRBD2. The germline gives CDR1 SGHNT, CDR2 YYREEE (reference sequence). V lost 4 bases and J lost 4; bases outside the gene matches: 7. The CDR3 loop spans 15 amino acids. The full variable domain, its missing parts supplied by reference TRBV5-4 and TRBJ2-2, is ETGVTQSPTHLIKTRGQQVTLRCSSQSGHNTVSWYQQALGQGPQFIFQYYREEENGRGNFPPRFSGLQFPNYSSELNVNALELDDSALYLCASSIGGMATGELFFGEGSRLTVL.

The V call is TRBV7-6, the J call TRBJ2-7; TRBD1 agrees at 9 bases. Germline CDR1 SGHVS, CDR2 FNYEAQ. The J segment lost 5 bases and the V segment lost 1 base, leaving 6 bases of the junction unmatched. The CDR3 is 15 amino acids. As DNA, the CDR3 is TGTGCCAGCAGCTTAGAGACAGGGGGTGCGGACGAGCAGTACTTC. It specifies CASSLETGGADEQYF.

The chain carries TRBV6-4 and TRBJ1-5; maybe TRBD1 (6 bases). Looked up from germline, CDR1 is MRHNA and CDR2 is SNTAGT. There are 15 residues in the CDR3. The V end lost 5 bases, the J end lost 2 bases, and 13 bases lay between the germline ends. CDR3 protein: CASSLHEGGNQPQHF. CDR3 coding DNA: TGTGCCAGCAGTCTCCATGAGGGGGGCAATCAGCCCCAGCATTTT.

The V gene is TRBV5-6, the J gene TRBJ2-3, with 13 bases fitting TRBD2. The CDR3 spans 18 residues. Losses at the gene ends were 3 bases for V and 0 bases for J; bases not matched to a gene: 7. Germline lookup yields CDR1 SGHDT and CDR2 YYEEEE. The CDR3 coding sequence is TGTGCCAGCAGCTCGCTTCGGACTAGCGGGAGAAGCACAGATACGCAGTATTTT. Protein product: CASSSLRTSGRSTDTQYF. The full variable domain, with the rest looked up from reference TRBV5-6 and TRBJ2-3, is DAGVTQSPTHLIKTRGQQVTLRCSPKSGHDTVSWYQQALGQGPQFIFQYYEEEERQRGNFPDRFSGHQFPNYSSELNVNALLLGDSALYLCASSSLRTSGRSTDTQYFGPGTRLTVL.

The CDR3 is CASSLGLAGGRGAPDTQYF. The DNA of the CDR3 is TGCGCCAGCAGCTTGGGGCTAGCGGGGGGCCGGGGAGCACCAGATACGCAGTATTTT. The chain links TRBV5-1 to TRBJ2-3, with 11 bases lining up with TRBD2. This CDR3 has 19 amino acids. CDR1 and CDR2 from the germline V gene are SGHRS and YFSETQ. Germline trimming cut 0 bases from V and 4 bases from J; bases unmatched to any gene: 13.

The V and J genes are TRBV18 and TRBJ1-6; 9 bases fit TRBD1. This CDR3 is built from 14 residues. Per germline, CDR1 KGHSH and CDR2 LQKENI. V shed 4 bases and J 7 bases; nucleotides not matched to a gene: 2. This CDR3 reads CASSLDRGNSPLHF. The CDR3 nucleotides read TGTGCCAGCTCACTGGACAGGGGCAATTCACCCCTCCACTTT.

V usage is TRBV7-9 and J usage is TRBJ1-4; 7 nucleotides match TRBD1. J lost 6 bases, V lost 4 bases, and 2 bases had no gene match. The CDR3 spans 13 residues. CDR1 is SEHNR and CDR2 is FQNEAQ in the germline V gene (reference sequence). The CDR3 spells CASSSGQYEKLFF. The CDR3 coding sequence is TGTGCCAGCAGCTCGGGACAGTATGAAAAACTGTTTTTT.

This rearrangement joins TRBV6-5 to TRBJ1-4; D gene uncertain. V was trimmed by 10 bases and J by 7 bases, leaving 16 bases between them. Germline lookup yields CDR1 MNHEY and CDR2 SVGAGI. This CDR3 comprises 13 residues. In DNA, the CDR3 is TGTGCCACTTGTTCCGTAACGGGTGAAAAACTGTTTTTT. Protein: CATCSVTGEKLFF.

The chain carries TRBV29-1 and TRBJ1-2; tentative D call: TRBD1 (6 bases). V was shortened by 4 bases and J by 5 bases, with 11 bases between the two germline ends. The CDR3 has 12 amino acids. Per the germline V gene, CDR1 is SQVTM and CDR2 is ANQGSEA. Here the CDR3 reads CSVVGQFYGYTF. In DNA, the CDR3 is TGCAGCGTTGTTGGACAGTTTTATGGCTACACCTTC.

V is TRBV5-4 and J is TRBJ2-5; D is perhaps TRBD2 (5 bases). The CDR3 has 16 amino acids. Trimming stripped 0 bases from V and 5 bases from J, with 17 bases between. From germline, CDR1 is SGHNT and CDR2 YYREEE (reference sequence). The CDR3 DNA is TGTGCCAGCAGCTTGGTTGTTGGGAACCGAGGGGAGACCCAGTACTTC. It codes for CASSLVVGNRGETQYF.

V usage is TRBV5-4 and J usage is TRBJ2-5; 9 nucleotides agree with TRBD2. With 4 bases clipped from V and 7 bases from J, the junction kept 11 bases outside the gene matches. The germline V gene has CDR1 SGHNT and CDR2 YYREEE (reference sequence). This CDR3 contains 15 residues. This CDR3 is CASSPGRGGLPTQYF. CDR3 bases: TGTGCCAGCAGCCCCGGGCGGGGGGGCCTCCCGACCCAGTACTTC. The variable domain in full, completed from reference TRBV5-4 and TRBJ2-5, reads ETGVTQSPTHLIKTRGQQVTLRCSSQSGHNTVSWYQQALGQGPQFIFQYYREEENGRGNFPPRFSGLQFPNYSSELNVNALELDDSALYLCASSPGRGGLPTQYFGPGTRLLVL.

The chain joins TRBV27 to TRBJ1-1, with 8 bases matching TRBD1. The CDR3 has 13 residues. The V and J ends lost 6 bases and 5 bases, in that order; junction bases with no gene match: 5. Germline CDR1 is MNHEY and CDR2 is SMNVEV (reference sequence). CDR3 in DNA: TGTGCCAGCAGCTACAGGGGGAGGACTGAAGCTTTCTTT. Translated, it gives CASSYRGRTEAFF.

V is TRBV6-1 and J is TRBJ2-3; weak D call: TRBD2 (5 bases). The germline V gene encodes CDR1 MNHNS and CDR2 SASEGT. V was pared by 8 bases and J by 5 bases, with 11 bases between. CDR3 length: 12 amino acids. This CDR3 is CASGDEGDTQYF. The CDR3 bases are TGTGCCAGCGGGGATGAGGGAGATACGCAGTATTTT.

This clone was seen once. The chain recombines TRBV9 with TRBJ2-7, with TRBD2 as a possible D gene (5 bases). The CDR3 has 15 amino acids. Trimming stripped 0 bases from V and 6 bases from J, with 16 bases between. Germline V gene lookup returns CDR1 SGDLS and CDR2 YYNGEE. This chain's CDR3 is CASSVDRGWNGEQYF. Written as DNA, the CDR3 is TGTGCCAGCAGCGTAGATCGGGGATGGAACGGCGAGCAGTACTTC.

The chain carries TRBV5-5 and TRBJ1-3, with TRBD1 matching 9 bases. The ends lost 4 bases at V and 2 bases at J; junction bases unmatched: 4. CDR1 and CDR2 (germline): SGHKS, YYEKEE (reference sequence). The CDR3 loop spans 15 amino acids. DNA of the CDR3: TGTGCCAGCAGCCGGACAGGGGTTACTGGAAACACCATATATTTT. Protein sequence: CASSRTGVTGNTIYF. Together with reference TRBV5-5 and TRBJ1-3, the CDR3 gives the full variable domain: DAGVTQSPTHLIKTRGQQVTLRCSPISGHKSVSWYQQVLGQGPQFIFQYYEKEERGRGNFPDRFSARQFPNYSSELNVNALLLGDSALYLCASSRTGVTGNTIYFGEGSWLTVV.

The J gene is TRBJ2-2, the V gene TRBV7-2, with TRBD1 as a possible D gene (6 bases). Trimming stripped 1 base from V and 1 base from J, with 10 bases between. This CDR3 is 16 amino acids long. The germline V gene has CDR1 SGHTA and CDR2 FQGNSA. In DNA, the CDR3 is TGTGCCAGCAGCTTAGATACAGGGCTGAACACCGGGGAGCTGTTTTTT. Protein product: CASSLDTGLNTGELFF.